These T cell receptor beta chains were read from a single sample in a study of blood T cell repertoires in COVID-19. Data came from immunoSEQ multiplex PCR; TCRdb stores just in-frame clones and leaves some out. The data show approximately 94,000 clones, roughly 88% seen once. The sample taken for sequencing was peripheral blood. These TCRs come from a woman in her seventies with acute or convalescent COVID-19. Both conserved end residues are trimmed from each CDR3.

length | V | CDR3
11 | TRBV5-4 | ASSLDRGEKLF
12 | TRBV29-1 | SVVYQGGNQPQH
15 | TRBV11-2 | ASNVLLWGLSGNTIY
14 | TRBV7-9 | ASSLGTGARNQPQH
10 | TRBV28 | ASSRSGNEQF
14 | TRBV15 | ATSRGWQGARYEQY
11 | TRBV27 | ASSRTGNQPQH
12 | TRBV9 | ASSATDQPYEQY
17 | TRBV7-3 | ASSLTGTGDTRRKSPLH
12 | TRBV5-1 | ASSLGTGAGELF
11 | TRBV5-4 | ASSLALTGELF
11 | TRBV19 | ASSIRTFYEQY
11 | TRBV19 | ASSIEKKQPQH
16 | TRBV19 | ASSIGRRGTSSTDTQY
12 | TRBV3-1/TRBV3-2 | ASSQAGGSHEQY
17 | TRBV27 | ASSLGTSGPEQMYNEQF
12 | TRBV4-2 | ASSPSEGHNEQF
11 | TRBV6-5 | ASSVVGDIEAF
13 | TRBV11-2 | ASSLDPSILEKLF
20 | TRBV5-1 | ASSLVPQNRGLVLGELSRQF
12 | TRBV4-2 | ASSLGQNTGELF
14 | TRBV9 | ASSVVASGVYNEQF
13 | TRBV27 | ASSLYSGDYNEQF
11 | TRBV6-1 | ASSEGWRASYT
12 | TRBV6-5 | ASRWFEGNEKLF
16 | TRBV6-2/TRBV6-3 | ASSYSNLAAMNTGELF
12 | TRBV28 | ASSLRALNYGYT
12 | TRBV6-6 | ASSYLLASYEQY
12 | TRBV10-3 | AISDGMGRETQY
10 | TRBV7-9 | ASSPDSNEAF
15 | TRBV15 | ATSRDLLASSYNEQF
14 | TRBV13 | ASSPRTGSVGDTQY
13 | TRBV7-2 | ASSLVGTSTNEQF
13 | TRBV9 | ASSVGTGANYGYT
13 | TRBV5-1 | ASSLEQGWGYGYT
11 | TRBV30 | AWTDRGGNTIY
12 | TRBV7-2 | ASSGVGGQETQY
12 | TRBV19 | ASSISDAENIQY
12 | TRBV7-2 | ASSSLAGVGEQF
14 | TRBV18 | ASSPNLAGNTGELF